This TCR delta chain was observed in a study of gamma-delta T cells after stem cell transplantation. TCRdb reanalysed the RT-PCR reads via CATT. The table includes around 3,500 delta-chain clones, approximately 16% detected once. This clone is labeled medium-sized (0.01 to 0.1%). Material: gamma-delta T cells. The origin of this receptor is a human donor. It is not recorded whose cells these are; they may come from a transplant donor.

This chain's CDR3 is CACDTTGGYAQSSWDTRQMFF. The DNA for the CDR3 is TGTGCCTGTGACACCACTGGGGGATACGCCCAGAGCTCCTGGGACACCCGACAGATGTTTTTC. This sequence joins TRDV2 and TRDJ3, with 13 bases aligning to TRDD3. Unmatched junction bases numbered 7, after V lost 0 bases and J lost 0 bases. Germline V CDR1 and CDR2: GEAIGNYY, EKD. The CDR3 has 21 residues.